This TCR beta chain was sequenced in a study of cytomegalovirus exposure and HLA in healthy donors. Clones were read by immunoSEQ multiplex PCR, and TCRdb kept only the in-frame ones, dropping some. Here the sample spans roughly 120,000 clones, 94% being singletons. Separate from the approximately 670-subject first cohort was the approximately 120-subject validation cohort, to which the donors belonged. Study outcomes and limitations: While the bulk of TCR sequences proved rare, some public TCRs turned up in many donors. Among the CMV-associated chains, three were confirmed in vitro as specific for CMV antigens.

Notes on this clone: Its antigen is unidentified.

Germline CDR1 MGHRA, CDR2 YSYEKL. The CDR3 totals 16 residues. V was pared by 5 bases and J by 2 bases, with 19 bases between. The TCR comes from a woman under 30 in good health and CMV-seronegative. Sequencing used PBMCs. V usage is TRBV4-1 and J usage is TRBJ2-7, with D perhaps TRBD2 (7 bases). For the CDR3, the DNA is TGCGCCAGCAGCTTAATCCGGGGAGGGGGAACCTACGAGCAGTACTTC. Translated, it gives CASSLIRGGGTYEQYF.